One sample yielded the 15 T cell receptor beta chains listed below, sequenced in a study of cytomegalovirus exposure and HLA in healthy donors. PCR was performed using 60 Vbeta and 13 Jbeta primers. Produced via immunoSEQ multiplex PCR; TCRdb's table is partial and in-frame only. This table has about 170,000 clones, approximately 70% appearing once. The material sequenced was PBMCs. The receptors come from a man aged 40-49 years in good health and CMV-seropositive.

The chain couples TRBV5-4 to TRBJ1-1; perhaps TRBD1 as D (5 bases). Germline lookup yields CDR1 SGHNT and CDR2 YYREEE (reference sequence). Trimming removed 4 bases at V and 9 bases at J, with 22 bases between. The CDR3 is 15 amino acids. The CDR3 coding sequence is TGTGCCAGCAGCCTTACCGGGACTCCATTAGCCCAAGCTTTCTTT. Amino acids: CASSLTGTPLAQAFF.

This clone was observed a few times. The same CDR3 is also encoded by other DNA sequences in this sample. V usage is TRBV5-1 and J usage is TRBJ2-7, with TRBD1 matching over 7 bases. The CDR3 has 14 residues. V was pared by 0 bases and J by 0 bases, with 0 bases of the junction left unmatched. The germline V gene encodes CDR1 SGHRS and CDR2 YFSETQ. The CDR3 DNA follows: TGCGCCAGCAGCTTGGCAGGGGGCTCCTACGAGCAGTACTTC. It codes for CASSLAGGSYEQYF.

V and J are TRBV23-1 and TRBJ1-5; D is undetermined. TRBV23-1 is recorded as an ORF, its role being uncertain. Trimming took 4 bases from V and 5 from J, leaving 6 bases between them. The CDR3 length is 12 residues. The CDR3 bases are TGCGCCAGCAGTCCCTCCGATCAGCCCCAGCATTTT. As protein: CASSPSDQPQHF.

The V gene is TRBV10-1, the J gene TRBJ2-5, with 8 bases lining up with TRBD1. The end of the DNA aligns better with TRBJ2-7, so the J call may be wrong. The CDR3 runs 13 residues. CDR1 WNHNN and CDR2 SYGVQD come from the germline V gene (reference sequence). The CDR3 coding sequence is TGCGCCAGCAGAAGGACAGGGTTTTACGAGCAGTACTTC. Protein sequence: CASRRTGFYEQYF.

The rearrangement links TRBV4-1 to TRBJ2-2, with 10 nucleotides matching TRBD1. Losses at the gene ends were 4 bases for V and 7 bases for J; bases not matched to a gene: 6. This CDR3 has 15 residues. The germline gives CDR1 MGHRA, CDR2 YSYEKL. The CDR3 is CASSPRQGAGGELFF. Written as DNA, the CDR3 is TGCGCCAGCAGCCCTCGACAGGGGGCGGGCGGGGAGCTGTTTTTT.

This clone came up once. The chain has TRBV5-4 and TRBJ1-1, with D uncertain. The CDR3 totals 15 residues. CDR1 is SGHNT, CDR2 YYREEE, per germline (reference sequence). The V end was cut by 6 bases, the J end by 6 bases, with 21 bases between. CDR3 sequence (DNA): TGTGCCAGCACCTTAGCCGGGAGGAAGGGCGCTGAAGCTTTCTTT. Amino acid sequence: CASTLAGRKGAEAFF.

The gene calls are TRBV7-3 and TRBJ1-1; 10 bases map to TRBD1. This CDR3 is built from 19 residues. J was trimmed by 2 bases and V by 2 bases; bases with no gene match: 14. Germline V lookup: CDR1 SGHTA, CDR2 FQGTGA. As DNA, the CDR3 is TGTGCCAGCAGCTTATTTCCCCGGACAGGGGGGATCGTAAACACTGAAGCTTTCTTT. It codes for CASSLFPRTGGIVNTEAFF.

This clone has more than one count but fewer than ten. This chain uses TRBV6-5 with TRBJ2-1, with D possibly being TRBD1 (6 bases). The germline gives CDR1 MNHEY, CDR2 SVGAGI. V lost 7 bases and J lost 11, with 15 bases in between. The CDR3 covers 12 residues. The CDR3: CASKGESPQQFF. CDR3 coding DNA: TGTGCCAGCAAGGGGGAAAGCCCGCAGCAGTTCTTC.

V gene TRBV27 combines with J gene TRBJ2-3, with 8 positions matching TRBD2. J gave up 1 base and V 8 bases, and 8 bases lay outside the gene matches. The CDR3 length is 15 residues. Germline V lookup: CDR1 MNHEY, CDR2 SMNVEV (reference sequence). CDR3 protein: CASQRSGGGTDTQYF. The CDR3 coding sequence is TGTGCCAGCCAACGAAGCGGGGGTGGCACAGATACGCAGTATTTT.

The chain carries TRBV11-2 and TRBJ2-7; no firm D call. Germline CDR1 and CDR2: SGHAT and FQNNGV. This CDR3 region has 13 residues. Trimming took 11 bases from V and 0 from J, leaving 14 bases between them. The CDR3 here is CAQKAHSSYEQYF. CDR3 DNA sequence: TGTGCCCAAAAGGCACACAGCTCCTACGAGCAGTACTTC. Full variable domain (outside the CDR3, taken from reference TRBV11-2 and TRBJ2-7): EAGVAQSPRYKIIEKRQSVAFWCNPISGHATLYWYQQILGQGPKLLIQFQNNGVVDDSQLPKDRFSAERLKGVDSTLKIQPAKLEDSAVYLCAQKAHSSYEQYFGPGTRLTVT.

V is TRBV27 and J is TRBJ2-7, with 7 nucleotides matching TRBD2. V was pared by 4 bases and J by 3 bases, with 3 bases of the junction left unmatched. The germline V gene encodes CDR1 MNHEY and CDR2 SMNVEV (reference sequence). The CDR3 runs 13 residues. CDR3 protein: CASSYGTNYEQYF. Here the CDR3 DNA reads TGTGCCAGCAGTTACGGGACTAACTACGAGCAGTACTTC.

This clone has more than one count but fewer than ten. V is TRBV4-3 and J is TRBJ2-2; TRBD2 aligns across 7 bases. V lost 0 bases and J lost 5; bases outside the gene matches: 3. The CDR3 is 15 residues long. The germline CDR1 and CDR2 sequences are LGHNA and YSLEER. The CDR3 region has the DNA TGCGCCAGCAGCCAAGAGTTCGGGGGGACCGGGGAGCTGTTTTTT. It is translated as CASSQEFGGTGELFF.

The chain is built from TRBV18 and TRBJ1-1; no reliable D call. The germline V gene has CDR1 KGHSH and CDR2 LQKENI. This CDR3 is 15 amino acids long. V was trimmed by 2 bases and J by 4 bases, leaving 14 bases between them. The CDR3 DNA reads as TGTGCCAGCTCACCAGGACTTACTTTGGGCACTGAAGCTTTCTTT. This sequence encodes CASSPGLTLGTEAFF.

The chain couples TRBV5-6 to TRBJ1-1; D not resolved. This CDR3 has 14 amino acids. CDR1 SGHDT and CDR2 YYEEEE come from the germline V gene. Trimming cost V 3 bases and J 3 bases, with 12 bases left between them. Here the CDR3 reads CASSYSRLYTEAFF. The CDR3 region has the DNA TGTGCCAGCAGCTATTCCCGTTTGTACACTGAAGCTTTCTTT.

The table lists this clone with a count of one. The chain uses TRBV6-6 and TRBJ2-5; D unclear. The end of the DNA aligns better with TRBJ2-7, so the J call may be wrong. From germline, CDR1 is MNHNY and CDR2 SVGAGI (reference sequence). The CDR3 extends over 14 amino acids. As DNA, the CDR3 is TGTGCCAGCAGTTACTCGACACTCTCCTACGAGCAGTACTTC. It codes for CASSYSTLSYEQYF.